The rows below give T cell receptor beta chains drawn from one sample of a study of spatial heterogeneity in lung cancer. TCRdb reprocessed the 5' RACE reads via MiXCR and lists one record per CDR3 protein. Of 85,000 to 100,000 distinct CDR3 sequences in the sample, roughly 12% are singletons; the top ten hold about 38%. The sequencing here drew on PBMCs, taken at surgery. The receptors originated from a male donor with early-stage non-small cell lung cancer. Both conserved end residues are part of each CDR3. A D gene is named only where the DNA matches it firmly. Rows may omit the clone size; those that give it use once, few, many or a size class.

d_call j_call v_call clone_size cdr3_aa cdr3_nt
. TRBJ2-5 TRBV6-5 . CASSFQGPQETQYF TGTGCCAGCAGTTTTCAGGGGCCCCAAGAGACCCAGTACTTC
. TRBJ1-1 TRBV20-1 . CSARVGDGEAFF TGCAGTGCTAGAGTCGGGGACGGTGAAGCTTTCTTT
. TRBJ1-1 TRBV9 few CASSVDGRVPSEAFF TGTGCCAGCAGCGTAGATGGTAGAGTGCCCTCTGAAGCTTTCTTT
. TRBJ2-5 TRBV5-4 few CASSLKEKETQYF TGTGCCAGCAGCTTAAAAGAGAAAGAGACCCAGTACTTC
. TRBJ2-5 TRBV7-9 . CASSLQTGRETQYF TGTGCCAGCAGCCTCCAGACGGGTCGAGAGACCCAGTACTTC
TRBD2 TRBJ2-1 TRBV20-1 . CSASPSGPGEQFF TGCAGTGCTAGTCCTAGCGGACCGGGGGAGCAGTTCTTC
. TRBJ2-6 TRBV7-9 many CASSFRLTSGANVLTF TGTGCCAGCAGCTTTCGATTGACCTCTGGGGCCAACGTCCTGACTTTC
TRBD2 TRBJ2-1 TRBV4-2 few CASSPWASGTYNEQFF TGTGCCAGCAGCCCCTGGGCTAGCGGCACCTACAATGAGCAGTTCTTC
TRBD2 TRBJ2-7 TRBV12-3/TRBV12-4 many CASSLGLAGAYEQYF TGTGCCAGCAGCTTAGGACTAGCGGGAGCCTACGAGCAGTACTTC
TRBD2 TRBJ2-1 TRBV20-1 . CSATGDYLAYNEQFF TGCAGTGCTACTGGGGACTACCTAGCCTACAATGAGCAGTTCTTC
TRBD2 TRBJ2-2 TRBV10-3 . CAISRRGGTGELFF TGTGCCATCAGTCGGCGGGGGGGCACCGGGGAGCTGTTTTTT
. TRBJ1-1 TRBV25-1 . CASRGERSDTEAFF TGTGCCAGCAGGGGGGAGCGATCGGACACTGAAGCTTTCTTT
. TRBJ1-4 TRBV5-6 . CASSLTGGVGEKLFF TGTGCCAGCAGCTTGACGGGGGGAGTTGGTGAAAAACTGTTTTTT
TRBD2 TRBJ2-5 TRBV29-1 . CSVGYAGGSGETQYF TGCAGCGTTGGATACGCGGGAGGGTCCGGGGAGACCCAGTACTTC
TRBD1 TRBJ2-7 TRBV27 . CASSPRRTGPPQYF TGTGCCAGCAGTCCCAGGAGGACAGGGCCTCCGCAGTACTTC
TRBD2 TRBJ2-7 TRBV20-1 . CSAPIGLAPYEQYF TGCAGTGCCCCGATTGGACTAGCTCCCTACGAGCAGTACTTC
. TRBJ1-5 TRBV27 few CASNRGGAGSNQPQHF TGTGCCAGCAACCGGGGAGGTGCCGGTAGCAATCAGCCCCAGCATTTT
. TRBJ1-5 TRBV12-3/TRBV12-4 . CASSLNRDQPQHF TGTGCCAGCAGTTTAAACCGGGATCAGCCCCAGCATTTT
. TRBJ2-3 TRBV25-1 . CASSEWGRGSSTDTQYF TGTGCCAGCAGTGAATGGGGCCGGGGCTCTAGCACAGATACGCAGTATTTT
TRBD1 TRBJ1-1 TRBV2 few CASSRHGQAGEAFF TGTGCCAGCAGCCGCCACGGACAGGCTGGAGAAGCTTTCTTT
TRBD2 TRBJ2-2 TRBV27 few CASSPLTSGGNPNTGELFF TGTGCCAGCAGTCCCCTCACTAGCGGGGGGAATCCGAACACCGGGGAGCTGTTTTTT
. TRBJ2-7 TRBV11-2 few CASSLDFYEGSEQYF TGTGCCAGCAGCTTAGATTTCTACGAGGGTTCCGAGCAGTACTTC
. TRBJ2-7 TRBV12-3/TRBV12-4 few CASSFFREVEQYF TGTGCCAGCAGTTTCTTCAGGGAGGTCGAGCAGTACTTC
TRBD1 TRBJ2-7 TRBV6-2/TRBV6-3 . CASSTPGQGSYEQYF TGTGCCAGCAGTACCCCGGGACAGGGGAGCTACGAGCAGTACTTC
. TRBJ2-5 TRBV7-3 few CASSPTPLETQYF TGTGCCAGCAGCCCCACTCCCCTGGAGACCCAGTACTTC
TRBD1 TRBJ1-1 TRBV2 few CASSVRGTGEAFF TGTGCCAGCAGTGTCCGAGGGACAGGAGAAGCTTTCTTT
TRBD1 TRBJ2-5 TRBV7-7 . CASSRQTGIGETQYF TGTGCTAGCAGCCGGCAGACAGGGATAGGAGAGACCCAGTACTTC
. TRBJ1-5 TRBV6-1 . CASSDPGDQPQHF TGTGCCAGCAGCGATCCAGGGGATCAGCCCCAGCATTTT
TRBD2 TRBJ2-1 TRBV6-2/TRBV6-3 many CASSHPNLAGVTYNEQFF TGTGCCAGCAGTCATCCCAATCTAGCGGGAGTTACCTACAATGAGCAGTTCTTC
TRBD1 TRBJ1-5 TRBV12-3/TRBV12-4 . CASSFRQGNQPQHF TGTGCCAGCAGTTTCCGACAGGGAAATCAGCCCCAGCATTTT
. TRBJ2-1 TRBV27 . CASSSLSNNEQFF TGTGCCAGCAGTTCTCTAAGCAACAATGAGCAGTTCTTC
. TRBJ2-7 TRBV27 few CASSFQGNYEQYF TGTGCCAGCAGTTTTCAGGGAAACTACGAGCAGTACTTC
TRBD2 TRBJ2-1 TRBV5-1 many CASSPTGTSGSNEQFF TGCGCCAGCAGCCCGACCGGGACTAGCGGGAGCAATGAGCAGTTCTTC
TRBD2 TRBJ2-3 TRBV20-1 few CSARGLAGTDTQYF TGCAGTGCTAGAGGACTAGCGGGCACAGATACGCAGTATTTT
. TRBJ1-1 TRBV20-1 few CSAKSIFSGETEAFF TGCAGTGCCAAATCGATTTTCTCCGGGGAGACTGAAGCTTTCTTT
. TRBJ2-3 TRBV5-1 few CAGPWTDTQYF TGCGCCGGGCCATGGACAGATACGCAGTATTTT
. TRBJ2-7 TRBV14 few CASSRDLGAGEQYF TGTGCCAGCAGCCGGGACTTAGGGGCTGGAGAGCAGTACTTC
. TRBJ1-4 TRBV4-3 many CASSPDGATNEKLFF TGCGCCAGCAGCCCGGACGGTGCAACTAATGAAAAACTGTTTTTT
TRBD1 TRBJ2-1 TRBV6-1 . CASSPGQGPYNEQFF TGTGCCAGCAGTCCGGGACAGGGGCCATACAATGAGCAGTTCTTC
TRBD2 TRBJ2-5 TRBV6-5 . CASSRGLAGQETQYF TGTGCCAGCAGCCGGGGACTAGCGGGGCAAGAGACCCAGTACTTC
. TRBJ2-1 TRBV6-2/TRBV6-3 . CASKEGISYNEQFF TGTGCCAGCAAAGAGGGGATATCCTACAATGAGCAGTTCTTC
TRBD2 TRBJ2-1 TRBV5-1 many CASSLRPSGMNEQFF TGCGCCAGCAGCCTCCGGCCTAGCGGGATGAATGAGCAGTTCTTC
TRBD2 TRBJ2-7 TRBV7-9 . CASSPGGDLDEQYF TGTGCCAGCAGCCCCGGGGGGGATCTCGACGAGCAGTACTTC
TRBD2 TRBJ2-7 TRBV27 few CASSLSGLAGGYEQYF TGTGCCAGCAGTTTATCGGGGCTAGCGGGAGGCTACGAGCAGTACTTC
. TRBJ1-6 TRBV6-4 few CASSDSLGVNSPLHF TGTGCCAGCAGTGACTCGTTAGGGGTTAATTCACCCCTCCACTTT
TRBD2 TRBJ2-2 TRBV27 few CASSFRGPGLAGVPNTGELFF TGTGCCAGCAGTTTTAGGGGACCGGGACTAGCGGGAGTCCCGAACACCGGGGAGCTGTTTTTT
TRBD2 TRBJ2-7 TRBV7-9 . CASSNSGTSHYEQYF TGTGCCAGCAGCAACTCCGGGACTAGTCACTACGAGCAGTACTTC
. TRBJ2-7 TRBV20-1 few CSARANGGRGLYEQYF TGCAGTGCTAGAGCCAATGGTGGCAGGGGTTTGTACGAGCAGTACTTC
TRBD1 TRBJ1-5 TRBV7-9 many CASSSDRVSGQPQHF TGTGCCAGCAGCTCGGACAGGGTGTCTGGTCAGCCCCAGCATTTT
. TRBJ2-1 TRBV6-2/TRBV6-3 few CASGHNEQFF TGTGCCAGCGGTCACAATGAGCAGTTCTTC
. TRBJ1-2 TRBV9 many CASSTPRDGYTF TGTGCCAGCAGCACCCCCAGGGATGGCTACACCTTC
. TRBJ2-3 TRBV9 many CASSPDGGLGVPDTQYF TGTGCCAGCAGCCCCGACGGAGGGTTGGGGGTACCAGATACGCAGTATTTT
TRBD1 TRBJ1-5 TRBV3-1 . CASSPSGTGTNQPQHF TGTGCCAGCAGCCCCTCCGGGACAGGGACCAATCAGCCCCAGCATTTT
. TRBJ2-7 TRBV7-9 . CASSRKGPVEYEQYF TGTGCCAGCAGCCGAAAGGGACCTGTCGAGTACGAGCAGTACTTC
TRBD2 TRBJ2-1 TRBV20-1 . CSAASGRATNEQFF TGCAGTGCTGCTAGCGGGAGGGCCACCAATGAGCAGTTCTTC
TRBD1 TRBJ1-1 TRBV6-2/TRBV6-3 . CASSFRVRGLTEAFF TGTGCCAGCAGTTTCCGTGTCAGGGGGCTGACTGAAGCTTTCTTT
TRBD1 TRBJ2-7 TRBV18 few CASSPPGTAREEQYF TGTGCCAGCTCACCACCCGGGACAGCAAGGGAAGAGCAGTACTTC
. TRBJ2-1 TRBV7-3 few CASSLTGDNEQFF TGTGCCAGCAGCTTAACAGGGGACAATGAGCAGTTCTTC
TRBD2 TRBJ2-1 TRBV7-3 . CASRPGTSGFPSYNEQFF TGTGCCAGCAGGCCCGGGACTAGCGGGTTTCCCTCCTACAATGAGCAGTTCTTC
. TRBJ2-7 TRBV6-2/TRBV6-3 many CASSYADSSYEQYF TGTGCCAGCAGTTACGCGGACAGCTCCTACGAGCAGTACTTC